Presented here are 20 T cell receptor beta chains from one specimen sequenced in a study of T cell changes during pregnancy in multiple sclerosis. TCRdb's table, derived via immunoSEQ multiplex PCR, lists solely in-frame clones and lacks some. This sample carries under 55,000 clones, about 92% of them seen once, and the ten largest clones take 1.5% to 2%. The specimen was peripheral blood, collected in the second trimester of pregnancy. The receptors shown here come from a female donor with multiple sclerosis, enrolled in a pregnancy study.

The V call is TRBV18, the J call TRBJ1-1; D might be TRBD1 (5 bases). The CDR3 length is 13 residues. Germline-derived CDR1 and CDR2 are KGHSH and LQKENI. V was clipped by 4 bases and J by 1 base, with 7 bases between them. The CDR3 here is CASSHGQNTEAFF. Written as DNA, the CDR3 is TGTGCCAGCTCACACGGACAGAACACTGAAGCTTTCTTT.

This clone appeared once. The CDR3 DNA reads TGTGCCAGCAGCAGTCGACAGGGGAGCACCTACAATGAGCAGTTCTTC. This translates into CASSSRQGSTYNEQFF. The rearrangement joins TRBV11-1 to TRBJ2-1; 8 bases are a match to TRBD1. The CDR3 loop spans 16 amino acids. The germline CDR1 and CDR2 sequences are SGHAT and FQDESV (reference sequence). The ends lost 5 bases at V and 2 bases at J; junction bases unmatched: 8.

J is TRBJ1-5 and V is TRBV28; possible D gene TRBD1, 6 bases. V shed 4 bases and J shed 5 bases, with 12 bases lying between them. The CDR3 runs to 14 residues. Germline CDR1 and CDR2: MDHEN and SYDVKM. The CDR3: CASSSRDNYQPQHF. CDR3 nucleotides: TGTGCCAGCAGTTCCAGGGACAATTATCAGCCCCAGCATTTT.

The CDR3 loop reads CSVEAGLATEAFF. For the CDR3, the DNA is TGCAGCGTTGAGGCAGGGTTAGCCACTGAAGCTTTCTTT. This chain links TRBV29-1 with TRBJ1-1; TRBD1 is a possible D gene (5 bases). The V gene's germline CDR1 is SQVTM and CDR2 ANQGSEA. The CDR3 has 13 amino acids. Trimming took off 3 bases at V and 4 bases at J, with 12 bases between the two ends.

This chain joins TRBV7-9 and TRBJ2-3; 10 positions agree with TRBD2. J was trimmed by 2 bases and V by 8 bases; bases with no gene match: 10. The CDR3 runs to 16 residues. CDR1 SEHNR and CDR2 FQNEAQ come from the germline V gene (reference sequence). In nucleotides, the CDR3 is TGTGCCAGCGACGGGCTAGCGGGAGCCCCCACAGATACGCAGTATTTT. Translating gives CASDGLAGAPTDTQYF.

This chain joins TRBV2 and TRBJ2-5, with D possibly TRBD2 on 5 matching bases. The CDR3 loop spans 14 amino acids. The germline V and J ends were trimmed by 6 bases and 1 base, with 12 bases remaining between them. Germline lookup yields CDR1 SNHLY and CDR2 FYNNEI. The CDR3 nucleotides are TGTGCCAGCAGCACGGGGTTGCCCCAAGAGACCCAGTACTTC. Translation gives CASSTGLPQETQYF.

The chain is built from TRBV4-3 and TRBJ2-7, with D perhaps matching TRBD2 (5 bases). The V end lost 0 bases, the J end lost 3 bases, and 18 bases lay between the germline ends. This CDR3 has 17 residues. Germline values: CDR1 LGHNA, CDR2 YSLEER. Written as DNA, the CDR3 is TGCGCCAGCAGCCAAGATTTCGGAGGCTTCAGCCTCTACGAGCAGTACTTC. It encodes CASSQDFGGFSLYEQYF.

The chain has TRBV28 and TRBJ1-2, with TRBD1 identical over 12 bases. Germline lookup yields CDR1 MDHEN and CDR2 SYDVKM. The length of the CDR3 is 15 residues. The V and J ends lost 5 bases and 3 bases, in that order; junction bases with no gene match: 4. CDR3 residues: CASSTRDRGHYGYTF. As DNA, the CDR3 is TGTGCCAGCAGTACTCGGGACAGGGGGCACTATGGCTACACCTTC.

The CDR3 DNA is TGTGCCAGCAGTCCCTACAGGGGTGAGCAGTTCTTC. Translating it yields CASSPYRGEQFF. The chain has TRBV6-6 and TRBJ2-1; 7 bases map to TRBD1. The V gene's germline CDR1 is MNHNY and CDR2 SVGAGI (reference sequence). The V and J ends lost 5 bases and 9 bases, in that order; junction bases with no gene match: 4. This CDR3 is built from 12 residues.

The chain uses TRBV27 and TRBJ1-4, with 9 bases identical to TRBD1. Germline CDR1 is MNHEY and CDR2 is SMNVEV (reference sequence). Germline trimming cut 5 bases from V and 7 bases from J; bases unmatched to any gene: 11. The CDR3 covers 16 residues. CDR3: CASSKLPGTGLEKLFF. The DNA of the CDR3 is TGTGCCAGCAGTAAGCTTCCGGGGACAGGGCTTGAAAAACTGTTTTTT. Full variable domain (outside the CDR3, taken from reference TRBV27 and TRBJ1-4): EAQVTQNPRYLITVTGKKLTVTCSQNMNHEYMSWYRQDPGLGLRQIYYSMNVEVTDKGDVPEGYKVSRKEKRNFPLILESPSPNQTSLYFCASSKLPGTGLEKLFFGSGTQLSVL.

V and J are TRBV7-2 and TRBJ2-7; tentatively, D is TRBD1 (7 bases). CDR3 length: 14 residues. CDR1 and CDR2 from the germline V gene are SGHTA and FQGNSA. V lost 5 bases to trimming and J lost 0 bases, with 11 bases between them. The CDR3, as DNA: TGTGCCAGCAGCCAGGGGGGTAGCTCCTACGAGCAGTACTTC. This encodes CASSQGGSSYEQYF.

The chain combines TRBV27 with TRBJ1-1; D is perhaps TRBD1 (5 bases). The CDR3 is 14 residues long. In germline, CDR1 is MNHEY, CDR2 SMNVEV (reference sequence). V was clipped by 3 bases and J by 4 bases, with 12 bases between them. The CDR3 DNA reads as TGTGCCAGCAGTTTTCAGGGAAAGGGCACTGAAGCTTTCTTT. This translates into CASSFQGKGTEAFF.

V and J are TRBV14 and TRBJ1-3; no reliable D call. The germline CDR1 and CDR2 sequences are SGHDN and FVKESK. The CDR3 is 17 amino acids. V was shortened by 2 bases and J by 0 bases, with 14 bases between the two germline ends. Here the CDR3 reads CASSQPPAGVSGNTIYF. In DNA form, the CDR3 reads TGTGCCAGCAGCCAACCGCCAGCGGGAGTCTCTGGAAACACCATATATTTT.

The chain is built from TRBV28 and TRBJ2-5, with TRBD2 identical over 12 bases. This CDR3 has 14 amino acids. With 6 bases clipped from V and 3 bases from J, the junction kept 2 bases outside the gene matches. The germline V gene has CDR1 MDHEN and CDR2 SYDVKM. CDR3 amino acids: CASRRTSGKETQYF. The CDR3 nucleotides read TGTGCCAGCAGACGGACTAGCGGGAAAGAGACCCAGTACTTC.

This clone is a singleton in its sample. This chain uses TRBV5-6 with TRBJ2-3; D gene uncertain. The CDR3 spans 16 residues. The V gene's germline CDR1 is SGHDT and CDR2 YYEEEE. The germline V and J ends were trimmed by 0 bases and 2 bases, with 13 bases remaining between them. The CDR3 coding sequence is TGTGCCAGCAGCTTGGCCGCAGCGATCCCCACAGATACGCAGTATTTT. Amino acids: CASSLAAAIPTDTQYF.

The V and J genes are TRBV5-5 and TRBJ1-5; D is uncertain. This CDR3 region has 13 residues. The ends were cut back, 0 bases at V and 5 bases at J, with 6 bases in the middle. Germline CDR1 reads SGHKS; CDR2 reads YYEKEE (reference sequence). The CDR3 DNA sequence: TGTGCCAGCAGCTTGGTTCTTCATCAGCCCCAGCATTTT. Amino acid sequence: CASSLVLHQPQHF.

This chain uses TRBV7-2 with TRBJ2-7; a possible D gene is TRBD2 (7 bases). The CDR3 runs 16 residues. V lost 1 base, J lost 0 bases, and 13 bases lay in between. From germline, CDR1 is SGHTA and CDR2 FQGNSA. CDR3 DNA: TGTGCCAGCAGCTTAGGGGGGCGGGGGAGCTCCTACGAGCAGTACTTC. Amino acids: CASSLGGRGSSYEQYF.

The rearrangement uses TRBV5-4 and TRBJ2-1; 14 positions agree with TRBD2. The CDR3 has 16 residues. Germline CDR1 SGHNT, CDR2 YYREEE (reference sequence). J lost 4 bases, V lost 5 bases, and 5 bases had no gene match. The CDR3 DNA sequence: TGTGCCAGCAGGACGGGACTAGCGGGGGAGTACAATGAGCAGTTCTTC. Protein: CASRTGLAGEYNEQFF.

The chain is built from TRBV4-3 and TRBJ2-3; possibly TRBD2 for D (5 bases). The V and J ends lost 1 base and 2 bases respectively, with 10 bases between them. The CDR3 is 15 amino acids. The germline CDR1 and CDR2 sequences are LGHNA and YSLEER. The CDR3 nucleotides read TGCGCCAGCAGCCAAGGCGAGCGGTACACAGATACGCAGTATTTT. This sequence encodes CASSQGERYTDTQYF.

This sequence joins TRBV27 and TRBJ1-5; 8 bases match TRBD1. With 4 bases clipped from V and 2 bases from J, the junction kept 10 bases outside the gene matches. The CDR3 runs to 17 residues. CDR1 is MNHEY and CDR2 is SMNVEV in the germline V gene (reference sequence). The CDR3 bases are TGTGCCAGCAGTTCAGGGGGCTTACGATCTGGCAATCAGCCCCAGCATTTT. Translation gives CASSSGGLRSGNQPQHF.